The entry that follows covers one TCR beta chain sequence. The CDR3 loop spans 13 amino acids. The V gene lost 5 bases and the J gene lost 3 bases, with 11 bases spanning the gap. CDR1 is GTSNPN and CDR2 is SVGIG in the germline V gene (reference sequence). Using its own MiXCR run on the 5' RACE reads, TCRdb lists one record per CDR3 protein. The sample shows roughly 35,000 distinct CDR3 sequences, 6% to 8.5% of them seen only once. This record belongs to a study of early T cells in non-severe SARS-CoV-2 infection. The sequencing sample was made of whole blood. This clonotype originated in an adult who was a healthcare worker with PCR-confirmed SARS-CoV-2 infection or an uninfected control (not recorded which). The J gene is TRBJ2-1, the V gene TRBV30; D remains ambiguous. DNA for the CDR3: TGTGCCTGGTTTATCGGATACTACAATGAGCAGTTCTTC. Its translation is CAWFIGYYNEQFF. Variable domain in full (rest from reference TRBV30 and TRBJ2-1): SQTIHQWPATLVQPVGSPLSLECTVEGTSNPNLYWYRQAAGRGLQLLFYSVGIGQISSEVPQNLSASRPQDRQFILSSKKLLLSDSGFYLCAWFIGYYNEQFFGPGTRLTVL.